Sequencing of this T cell receptor beta chain was carried out in a study of T cell responses to AZD1222 COVID-19 vaccine. Regarding this clone: The antigen remains undetermined.

Here immunoSEQ multiplex PCR was the method, and the copy in TCRdb shows in-frame clones only, minus some. Of around 200,000 clones in the sample, approximately 90% are singletons; the top ten hold around 26%. CDR3 size: 15 residues. Germline V gene lookup returns CDR1 SGHRS and CDR2 YFSETQ. The V and J ends lost 4 bases and 6 bases, in that order; junction bases with no gene match: 9. The study, taken as a whole, reports: Only a handful of people who got AZD1222 tested seropositive at baseline.

The rearrangement joins TRBV5-1 to TRBJ2-2, with 7 nucleotides matching TRBD1. The source of this sequence is an adult who received the AZD1222 COVID-19 vaccine. Sequencing was performed on peripheral blood, taken 28 days after the second AZD1222 dose. The CDR3 bases are TGCGCCAGCAGCCAGGACAGGCGAGGGGCCGGGGAGCTGTTTTTT. The encoded protein is CASSQDRRGAGELFF. Looking up the rest from reference TRBV5-1 and TRBJ2-2 gives the full variable domain: KAGVTQTPRYLIKTRGQQVTLSCSPISGHRSVSWYQQTPGQGLQFLFEYFSETQRNKGNFPGRFSGRQFSNSRSEMNVSTLELGDSALYLCASSQDRRGAGELFFGEGSRLTVL.